Each of the 13 T cell receptor beta chains below was sequenced from the same sample in a study of technical replicates of blood from several donors (dated by TCRdb to the late 2010s). Library creation used the immunoSEQ multiplex PCR assay. As stored in TCRdb, this immuneACCESS dataset retains in-frame rearrangements with V and J assigned. A fraction of the clones does not appear; measured against another copy, unresolved V genes explain less than half of the discrepancy, and the remainder lacks a known reason. For this sample the table gives some 99,000 clones, of which 95% were detected only once. 0.21% of the sample belongs to the ten largest clones. The specimen was T cells isolated from PBMCs. The receptors shown here come from a human donor in good health.

This chain uses TRBV10-3 with TRBJ2-3; 8 bases are a match to TRBD1. The CDR3 has 18 residues. The J segment lost 0 bases and the V segment lost 0 bases, leaving 8 bases of the junction unmatched. CDR1 ENHRY and CDR2 SYGVKD come from the germline V gene. In nucleotides, the CDR3 is TGTGCCATCAGTGAGTCCCTAGCAGGGGGCTATAGCACAGATACGCAGTATTTT. The encoded protein is CAISESLAGGYSTDTQYF.

The V call is TRBV28, the J call TRBJ1-2; TRBD1 matches at 10 bases. V lost 2 bases to trimming and J lost 0 bases; unmatched junction nucleotides: 3. CDR1 and CDR2 from the germline V gene are MDHEN and SYDVKM. This CDR3 is 16 amino acids long. CDR3 DNA: TGTGCCAGCAGTTTAGTGGGGACAGGGGCTAACTATGGCTACACCTTC. Amino acids: CASSLVGTGANYGYTF.

This sequence joins TRBV4-1 and TRBJ1-4; 8 positions match TRBD1. Germline V gives CDR1 MGHRA, CDR2 YSYEKL. The CDR3 has 15 residues. With 3 bases clipped from V and 8 bases from J, the junction kept 8 bases outside the gene matches. The chain's CDR3 is CASSHPGTGSEKLFF. CDR3 nucleotide sequence: TGCGCCAGCAGCCACCCCGGGACAGGCTCCGAAAAACTGTTTTTT.

The V and J genes are TRBV11-3 and TRBJ2-2; TRBD2 might be the D (6 bases). With 7 bases removed from V and 7 bases from J, the gap between germline ends came to 16 bases. This CDR3 comprises 14 residues. CDR1 and CDR2 from the germline V gene are SGHNT and YENEEA. As DNA, the CDR3 is TGTGCCAGCACGGAGGGGAGAAGGAGCGGGGAGCTGTTTTTT. Translation: CASTEGRRSGELFF.

The chain couples TRBV9 to TRBJ2-7, with D tentatively TRBD2 (6 bases). There are 13 residues in the CDR3. Germline-derived CDR1 and CDR2 are SGDLS and YYNGEE. The V and J ends lost 5 bases and 5 bases respectively, with 14 bases between them. In DNA, the CDR3 is TGTGCCAGCAGTAGCGGAGGGATGAACGAGCAGTACTTC. Its translation: CASSSGGMNEQYF. The whole variable domain, remainder taken from reference TRBV9 and TRBJ2-7, is DSGVTQTPKHLITATGQRVTLRCSPRSGDLSVYWYQQSLDQGLQFLIQYYNGEERAKGNILERFSAQQFPDLHSELNLSSLELGDSALYFCASSSGGMNEQYFGPGTRLTVT.

The genes are TRBV30 and TRBJ2-7; D not resolved. Germline CDR1 is GTSNPN and CDR2 is SVGIG (reference sequence). The CDR3 totals 11 residues. V was pared by 4 bases and J by 5 bases, with 9 bases between. The CDR3 DNA reads TGTGCCTGGACCAGCGACCACGAGCAGTACTTC. The encoded protein is CAWTSDHEQYF.

This chain connects TRBV7-3 to TRBJ1-2; TRBD1 aligns across 10 bases. This CDR3 has 13 amino acids. V gave up 4 bases and J gave up 5 bases; unmatched junction bases: 1. CDR1 SGHTA and CDR2 FQGTGA come from the germline V gene. The CDR3 sequence is CASSSGQGYGYTF. CDR3 sequence (DNA): TGTGCCAGCAGCTCGGGACAGGGGTATGGCTACACCTTC.

The genes are TRBV4-1 and TRBJ1-5; 9 bases align to TRBD1. CDR3 size: 14 residues. CDR1 is MGHRA and CDR2 is YSYEKL in the germline V gene. The V segment lost 6 bases and the J segment 7 bases; nucleotides outside the gene matches: 7. The CDR3 DNA is TGCGCCAGCAGGGGGACAGGGATAGGGCAGCCCCAGCATTTT. This translates into CASRGTGIGQPQHF.

The chain recombines TRBV29-1 with TRBJ2-7; D might be TRBD2 (6 bases). This CDR3 has 13 residues. V was pared by 5 bases and J by 0 bases, with 11 bases between. Per the germline V gene, CDR1 is SQVTM and CDR2 is ANQGSEA. The CDR3 sequence is CSVQGGISYEQYF. The CDR3, as DNA: TGCAGCGTTCAGGGCGGGATCTCCTACGAGCAGTACTTC.

The V gene is TRBV6-5, the J gene TRBJ2-7; 8 nucleotides match TRBD1. Germline CDR1 MNHEY, CDR2 SVGAGI. Germline trimming cut 6 bases from V and 5 bases from J; bases unmatched to any gene: 12. The CDR3 loop spans 15 amino acids. The CDR3 DNA reads as TGTGCCAGCAGCCAAGTCACCTCAGGGGGCCACGAGCAGTACTTC. Amino acids: CASSQVTSGGHEQYF.

This clone is a singleton in its sample. J is TRBJ2-7 and V is TRBV27; no clear D. Deletions cut 4 bases from V and 3 bases from J, with 10 bases between. Germline values: CDR1 MNHEY, CDR2 SMNVEV (reference sequence). The CDR3 has 13 amino acids. The CDR3, as DNA: TGTGCCAGCAGTTACAGTCGCAACTACGAGCAGTACTTC. Protein product: CASSYSRNYEQYF.

V and J are TRBV19 and TRBJ2-2; D perhaps matches TRBD1 (5 bases). The CDR3 contains 15 residues. Trimming took 5 bases from V and 3 from J, leaving 13 bases between them. CDR1 LNHDA and CDR2 SQIVND come from the germline V gene (reference sequence). In DNA form, the CDR3 reads TGTGCCAGTAGTGTCTTGACAGTTTACACCGGGGAGCTGTTTTTT. Its protein is CASSVLTVYTGELFF. Complete variable domain (other parts from reference TRBV19 and TRBJ2-2): DGGITQSPKYLFRKEGQNVTLSCEQNLNHDAMYWYRQDPGQGLRLIYYSQIVNDFQKGDIAEGYSVSREKKESFPLTVTSAQKNPTAFYLCASSVLTVYTGELFFGEGSRLTVL.

V is TRBV14 and J is TRBJ2-3; 9 bases are a match to TRBD2. Germline-derived CDR1 and CDR2 are SGHDN and FVKESK. This CDR3 is built from 17 residues. Trimming at V came to 1 base and at J to 0 bases, leaving 5 bases not matched to a gene. CDR3 nucleotides: TGTGCCAGCAGCCAAGTTAGACTAGCGGAGAGCACAGATACGCAGTATTTT. This codes for CASSQVRLAESTDTQYF.